What follows are 17 T cell receptor beta chains derived from one specimen sequenced in a study of response to subunit inactivated influenza vaccine. One entry per CDR3 protein, called by TCRdb with MiXCR from the RT-PCR reads. The table lists hundreds of thousands of distinct CDR3 sequences, 13% to 15% of them singletons. The sample in question was PBMCs from blood, obtained 14 to 15 days before vaccination. These receptors all stem from a man aged 50 to 59 who received an inactivated influenza vaccine.

This chain links TRBV6-1 with TRBJ2-7; 12 bases agree with TRBD1. The germline V gene encodes CDR1 MNHNS and CDR2 SASEGT. The CDR3 contains 14 residues. The V segment lost 9 bases and the J segment 8 bases; nucleotides outside the gene matches: 11. This chain's CDR3 is CASRTGTGGGKQYF. The CDR3 coding sequence is TGTGCCAGTAGGACCGGGACAGGGGGCGGTAAGCAGTACTTC.

The chain employs TRBV7-2 and TRBJ2-1, with D perhaps TRBD1 (5 bases). CDR1 is SGHTA and CDR2 is FQGNSA in the germline V gene. Between the trimmed V and J ends, which lost 2 bases and 5 bases, there was a span of 10 bases. This CDR3 is 14 amino acids long. DNA for the CDR3: TGTGCCAGCAGCTTAAGCAGGGTTAACAATGAGCAGTTCTTC. The encoded protein is CASSLSRVNNEQFF. The full variable domain, with the rest looked up from reference TRBV7-2 and TRBJ2-1, is GAGVSQSPSNKVTEKGKDVELRCDPISGHTALYWYRQSLGQGLEFLIYFQGNSAPDKSGLPSDRFSAERTGGSVSTLTIQRTQQEDSAVYLCASSLSRVNNEQFFGPGTRLTVL.

The J gene is TRBJ1-5, the V gene TRBV12-3 or TRBV12-4; the match to TRBD1 covers 11 bases. V gave up 6 bases and J gave up 7 bases; unmatched junction bases: 8. The CDR3 runs 15 residues. The CDR3 nucleotides read TGTGCCAGCAGCTTGGGACAGGGGGACGCACAGCCCCAGCATTTT. Its protein is CASSLGQGDAQPQHF.

The V gene is TRBV3-1, the J gene TRBJ1-1; 7 positions agree with TRBD1. CDR3 length: 13 amino acids. With V trimmed by 2 bases and J by 4 bases, 1 base remained unmatched. Germline lookup yields CDR1 LGHDT and CDR2 YNNKEL (reference sequence). The CDR3 DNA reads as TGTGCCAGCAGCCAACCAGGGGGCACTGAAGCTTTCTTT. Protein product: CASSQPGGTEAFF. Full variable domain (remainder filled in from reference TRBV3-1 and TRBJ1-1): DTAVSQTPKYLVTQMGNDKSIKCEQNLGHDTMYWYKQDSKKFLKIMFSYNNKELIINETVPNRFSPKSPDKAHLNLHINSLELGDSAVYFCASSQPGGTEAFFGQGTRLTVV.

This clonotype was detected only a few times. This chain uses TRBV14 with TRBJ2-1, with TRBD2 matching over 10 bases. In germline, CDR1 is SGHDN, CDR2 FVKESK. The CDR3 runs to 17 residues. The trim removed 1 base at V and 3 bases at J, leaving 6 bases unmatched. DNA of the CDR3: TGTGCCAGCAGCCAAGGGCAGCGGGGGGGCCTCTACAATGAGCAGTTCTTC. This codes for CASSQGQRGGLYNEQFF. Using reference TRBV14 and TRBJ2-1 for the parts outside the CDR3, the full variable domain is EAGVTQFPSHSVIEKGQTVTLRCDPISGHDNLYWYRRVMGKEIKFLLHFVKESKQDESGMPNNRFLAERTGGTYSTLKVQPAELEDSGVYFCASSQGQRGGLYNEQFFGPGTRLTVL.

This clonotype was counted only a few times. The chain couples TRBV4-2 to TRBJ2-2, with 9 bases that match TRBD2. Per germline, CDR1 LGHNA and CDR2 YNFKEQ. The CDR3 runs 15 residues. Trimming removed 4 bases from V and 7 bases from J; junction bases left unmatched: 7. The DNA of the CDR3 is TGTGCCAGCAGCCCTGCGGGGGGGCACGGCGGGGAGCTGTTTTTT. This codes for CASSPAGGHGGELFF.

On this clonotype itself: Possible read error: a much larger clone is one base away. The chain recombines TRBV5-1 with TRBJ2-2, with TRBD2 matching over 7 bases. The germline V gene has CDR1 SGHRS and CDR2 YFSETQ. This CDR3 region has 15 residues. CDR3 coding DNA: TGCGCCAGCAGCCCCGGGGGGATCAACACCGGGGAGCTGTTATTT. It is translated as CASSPGGINTGELLF.

The rearrangement links TRBV24-1 to TRBJ2-1; weak D call: TRBD2 (5 bases). The germline CDR1 and CDR2 sequences are KGHDR and SFDVKD. This CDR3 has 15 amino acids. Trimming left V 6 bases short and J 5 bases short, with 16 bases between. The CDR3 region has the DNA TGTGCCACCAGTCCATCATGGCTAGCCAACAATGAGCAGTTCTTC. Its translation is CATSPSWLANNEQFF.

This chain links TRBV3-1 with TRBJ2-7; D perhaps matches TRBD2 (6 bases). The CDR3 runs to 14 residues. The germline gives CDR1 LGHDT, CDR2 YNNKEL (reference sequence). V dropped 2 bases and J dropped 4 bases, with 12 bases sitting between them. The chain's CDR3 is CASSQTGLRYEQYF. For the CDR3, the DNA is TGTGCCAGCAGCCAAACGGGACTCCGGTACGAGCAGTACTTC.

The rearrangement links TRBV28 to TRBJ2-3; no clear D. Deletions cut 8 bases from V and 0 bases from J, with 12 bases between. The CDR3 spans 14 residues. CDR1 and CDR2 (germline): MDHEN, SYDVKM. CDR3 region: CASEHRISTDTQYF. In DNA, the CDR3 is TGTGCCAGCGAACACCGGATAAGCACAGATACGCAGTATTTT.

The genes are TRBV28 and TRBJ2-1; D possibly corresponds to TRBD2 (5 bases). This CDR3 contains 12 residues. The germline V gene encodes CDR1 MDHEN and CDR2 SYDVKM. V lost 5 bases and J 15 bases, leaving 17 bases between the germline ends. The CDR3 reads CASSVTSHPSFF. The CDR3 DNA is TGTGCCAGCAGTGTAACTAGTCATCCTTCGTTCTTC.

The chain employs TRBV7-9 and TRBJ2-5; D gene unclear. Germline CDR1 SEHNR, CDR2 FQNEAQ (reference sequence). V was clipped by 4 bases and J by 3 bases, with 9 bases between them. The CDR3 spans 13 residues. Here the CDR3 reads CASSSPKEETQYF. The CDR3 DNA reads TGTGCCAGCAGCTCCCCAAAGGAAGAGACCCAGTACTTC.

This clonotype appeared a few times. The J gene is TRBJ2-1, the V gene TRBV2, with 9 bases lining up with TRBD2. V lost 7 bases and J lost 4; bases outside the gene matches: 11. The CDR3 is 16 residues long. Germline V gene sequence: CDR1 SNHLY, CDR2 FYNNEI. The CDR3 loop is CASIVAGALFYNEQFF. The CDR3 DNA reads TGTGCCAGCATCGTAGCGGGGGCCCTCTTTTACAATGAGCAGTTCTTC.

This chain joins TRBV20-1 and TRBJ1-5, with D unresolved. The CDR3 loop spans 14 amino acids. CDR1 is DFQATT and CDR2 is SNEGSKA in the germline V gene (reference sequence). Trimming took off 2 bases at V and 0 bases at J, with 8 bases between the two ends. CDR3 nucleotide sequence: TGCAGTGCTAGAACAAGGTATAGCAATCAGCCCCAGCATTTT. Residues: CSARTRYSNQPQHF.

This clonotype came up a few times. The CDR3 sequence: CASSLNSGGSYEQYF. The DNA for the CDR3 is TGTGCCAGCAGCTTGAATAGCGGGGGTTCCTACGAGCAGTACTTC. The rearrangement joins TRBV28 to TRBJ2-7; 9 bases agree with TRBD2. After removal of 6 bases from V and 1 base from J, the junction contained 7 bases not matched to a gene. This CDR3 comprises 15 residues. Per the germline V gene, CDR1 is MDHEN and CDR2 is SYDVKM. The variable domain in full, with the rest retrieved from reference TRBV28 and TRBJ2-7, is DVKVTQSSRYLVKRTGEKVFLECVQDMDHENMFWYRQDPGLGLRLIYFSYDVKMKEKGDIPEGYSVSREKKERFSLILESASTNQTSMYLCASSLNSGGSYEQYFGPGTRLTVT.

The genes are TRBV20-1 and TRBJ2-3; 9 bases are a match to TRBD1. Trimming cost V 2 bases and J 5 bases; bases outside gene matches: 8. The CDR3 is made up of 15 amino acids. Germline V lookup: CDR1 DFQATT, CDR2 SNEGSKA (reference sequence). Here the CDR3 reads CSARPYRGPGDTQYF. CDR3 bases: TGCAGTGCTAGACCCTACAGGGGGCCGGGAGATACGCAGTATTTT.

The rearrangement links TRBV4-3 to TRBJ2-7; D perhaps matches TRBD1 (6 bases). The V gene's germline CDR1 is LGHNA and CDR2 YSLEER. Trimming took 4 bases from V and 0 from J, leaving 16 bases between them. The CDR3 sequence is 16 residues long. In DNA, the CDR3 is TGCGCCAGCAGCCCAGGGGACCGGGCTAGCTCCTACGAGCAGTACTTC. This codes for CASSPGDRASSYEQYF.